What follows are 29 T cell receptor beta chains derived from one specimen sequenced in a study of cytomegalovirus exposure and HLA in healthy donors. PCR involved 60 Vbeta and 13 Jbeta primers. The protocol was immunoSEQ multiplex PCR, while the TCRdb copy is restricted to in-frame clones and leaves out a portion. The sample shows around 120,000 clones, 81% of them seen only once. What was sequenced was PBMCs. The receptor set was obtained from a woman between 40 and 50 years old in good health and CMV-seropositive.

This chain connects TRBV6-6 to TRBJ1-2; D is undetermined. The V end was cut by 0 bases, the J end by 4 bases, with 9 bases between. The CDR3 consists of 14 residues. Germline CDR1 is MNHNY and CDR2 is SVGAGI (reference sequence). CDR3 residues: CASSYSSGPYGYTF. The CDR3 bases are TGTGCCAGCAGTTACTCGTCAGGCCCCTATGGCTACACCTTC.

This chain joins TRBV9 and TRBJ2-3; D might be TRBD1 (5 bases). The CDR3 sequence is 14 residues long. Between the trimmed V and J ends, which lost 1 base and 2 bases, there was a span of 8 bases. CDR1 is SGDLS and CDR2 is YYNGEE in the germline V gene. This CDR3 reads CASSVRQTTDTQYF. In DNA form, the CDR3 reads TGTGCCAGCAGCGTAAGACAGACCACAGATACGCAGTATTTT.

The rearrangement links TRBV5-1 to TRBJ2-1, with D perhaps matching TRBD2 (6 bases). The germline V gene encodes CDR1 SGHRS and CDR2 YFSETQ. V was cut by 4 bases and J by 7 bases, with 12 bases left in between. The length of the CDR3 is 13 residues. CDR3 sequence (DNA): TGCGCCAGCAGCCCGGGACTGGGGAATGAGCAGTTCTTC. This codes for CASSPGLGNEQFF.

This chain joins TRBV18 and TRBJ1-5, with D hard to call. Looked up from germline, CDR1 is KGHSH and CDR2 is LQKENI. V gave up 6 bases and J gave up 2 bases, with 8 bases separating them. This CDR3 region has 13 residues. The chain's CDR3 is CASSGHRNQPQHF. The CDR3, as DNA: TGTGCCAGCTCCGGTCATCGCAATCAGCCCCAGCATTTT.

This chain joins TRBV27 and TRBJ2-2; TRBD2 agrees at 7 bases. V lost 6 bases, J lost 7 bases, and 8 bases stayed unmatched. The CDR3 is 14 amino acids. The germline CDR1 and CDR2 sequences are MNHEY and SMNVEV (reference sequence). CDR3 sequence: CASRPGGRVGELFF. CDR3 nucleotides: TGTGCCAGCAGACCCGGGGGGAGGGTCGGGGAGCTGTTTTTT.

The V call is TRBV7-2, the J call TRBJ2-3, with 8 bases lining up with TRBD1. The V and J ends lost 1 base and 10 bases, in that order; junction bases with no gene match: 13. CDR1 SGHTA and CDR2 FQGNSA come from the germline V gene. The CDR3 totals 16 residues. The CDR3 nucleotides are TGTGCCAGCAGCTTAGGGCAGGGGGCGTTAGGAGGGGCGCAGTATTTT. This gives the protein CASSLGQGALGGAQYF.

CDR3 in DNA: TGCGCCACCAAGAACCCGGGTGGCAGCACAGATACGCAGTATTTT. Translation gives CATKNPGGSTDTQYF. The V call is TRBV10-2, the J call TRBJ2-3; D not resolved. V lost 10 bases to trimming and J lost 0 bases, with 17 bases between them. Germline V gene lookup returns CDR1 WSHSY and CDR2 SAAADI. CDR3 size: 15 residues.

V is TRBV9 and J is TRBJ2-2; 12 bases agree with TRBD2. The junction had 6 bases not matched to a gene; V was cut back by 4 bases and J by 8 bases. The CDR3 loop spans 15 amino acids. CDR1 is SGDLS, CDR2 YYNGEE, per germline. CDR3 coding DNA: TGTGCCAGCAGCCCGAGACTAGCGGGAGAGGGGGAGCTGTTTTTT. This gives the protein CASSPRLAGEGELFF.

CDR3 residues: CASSPGTSGSSYNEQFF. In nucleotides, the CDR3 is TGCGCCAGCAGCCCGGGGACTAGCGGGAGTTCCTACAATGAGCAGTTCTTC. This chain joins TRBV5-1 and TRBJ2-1; 14 bases fit TRBD2. V gave up 4 bases and J gave up 1 base; unmatched junction bases: 4. This CDR3 is built from 17 residues. CDR1 is SGHRS, CDR2 YFSETQ, per germline. Combining the CDR3 with reference TRBV5-1 and TRBJ2-1 gives the whole variable domain KAGVTQTPRYLIKTRGQQVTLSCSPISGHRSVSWYQQTPGQGLQFLFEYFSETQRNKGNFPGRFSGRQFSNSRSEMNVSTLELGDSALYLCASSPGTSGSSYNEQFFGPGTRLTVL.

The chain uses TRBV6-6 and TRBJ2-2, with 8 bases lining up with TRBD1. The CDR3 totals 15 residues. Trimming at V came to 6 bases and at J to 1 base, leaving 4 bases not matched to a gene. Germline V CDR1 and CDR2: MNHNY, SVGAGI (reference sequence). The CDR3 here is CASSLGQGNTGELFF. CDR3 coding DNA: TGTGCCAGCAGCCTCGGACAGGGGAACACCGGGGAGCTGTTTTTT.

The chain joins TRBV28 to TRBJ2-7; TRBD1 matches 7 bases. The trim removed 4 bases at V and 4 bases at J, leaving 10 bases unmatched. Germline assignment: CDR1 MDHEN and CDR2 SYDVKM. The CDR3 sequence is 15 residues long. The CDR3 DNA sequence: TGTGCCAGCAGTTCCCCCCCGGGACAGTTATACGAGCAGTACTTC. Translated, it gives CASSSPPGQLYEQYF.

CDR3 residues: CASTSWGGSGKNIQYF. CDR3 DNA sequence: TGTGCCAGCACCTCCTGGGGCGGTAGCGGAAAAAACATTCAGTACTTC. J is TRBJ2-4 and V is TRBV7-9, with D maybe TRBD2 (6 bases). The CDR3 spans 16 residues. The V and J ends lost 7 bases and 4 bases respectively, with 20 bases between them. CDR1 SEHNR and CDR2 FQNEAQ come from the germline V gene (reference sequence).

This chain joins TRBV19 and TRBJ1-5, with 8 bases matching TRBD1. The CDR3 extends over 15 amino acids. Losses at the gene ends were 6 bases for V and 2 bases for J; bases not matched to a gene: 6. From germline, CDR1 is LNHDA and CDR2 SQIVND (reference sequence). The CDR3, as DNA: TGTGCCAGTAGAAGGACAGGGTTTCGCAATCAGCCCCAGCATTTT. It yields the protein CASRRTGFRNQPQHF.

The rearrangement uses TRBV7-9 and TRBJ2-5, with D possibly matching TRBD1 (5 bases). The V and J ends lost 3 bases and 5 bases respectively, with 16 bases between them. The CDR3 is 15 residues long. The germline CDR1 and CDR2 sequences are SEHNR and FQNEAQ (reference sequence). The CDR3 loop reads CASSFVKGMTETQYF. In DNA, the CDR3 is TGTGCCAGCAGCTTTGTAAAGGGGATGACGGAGACCCAGTACTTC.

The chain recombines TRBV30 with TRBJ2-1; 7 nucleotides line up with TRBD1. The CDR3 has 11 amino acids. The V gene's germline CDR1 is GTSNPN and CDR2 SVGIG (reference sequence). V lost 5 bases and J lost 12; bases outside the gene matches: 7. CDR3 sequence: CAWGDREWQFF. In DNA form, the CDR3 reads TGTGCCTGGGGCGACAGGGAATGGCAGTTCTTC.

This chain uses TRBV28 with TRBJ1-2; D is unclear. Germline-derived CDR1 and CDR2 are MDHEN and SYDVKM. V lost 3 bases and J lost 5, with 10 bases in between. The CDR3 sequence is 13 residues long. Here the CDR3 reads CASSFLGSYGYTF. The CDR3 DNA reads TGTGCCAGCAGTTTTTTGGGCTCTTATGGCTACACCTTC.

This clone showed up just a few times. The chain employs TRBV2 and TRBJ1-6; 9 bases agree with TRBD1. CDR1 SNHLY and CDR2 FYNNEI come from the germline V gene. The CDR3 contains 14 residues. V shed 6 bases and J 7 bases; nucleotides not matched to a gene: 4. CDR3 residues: CASSGTGRNSPLHF. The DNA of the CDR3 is TGTGCCAGCAGCGGGACAGGGCGAAATTCACCCCTCCACTTT.

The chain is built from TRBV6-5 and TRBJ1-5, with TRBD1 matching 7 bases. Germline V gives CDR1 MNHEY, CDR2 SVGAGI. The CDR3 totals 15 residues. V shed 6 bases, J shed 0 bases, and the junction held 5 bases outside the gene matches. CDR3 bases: TGTGCCAGCAGAGCCCCAGGGGGTAGCAATCAGCCCCAGCATTTT. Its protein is CASRAPGGSNQPQHF.

Written as DNA, the CDR3 is TGTGCCAGCAGCTTAATGGCTAGCGGGAGAGACGGCACCGGGGAGCTGTTTTTT. This codes for CASSLMASGRDGTGELFF. The rearrangement joins TRBV5-4 to TRBJ2-2; 10 nucleotides align to TRBD2. There are 18 residues in the CDR3. Germline trimming cut 2 bases from V and 4 bases from J; bases unmatched to any gene: 11. CDR1 is SGHNT and CDR2 is YYREEE in the germline V gene (reference sequence). The full variable domain, rest sourced from reference TRBV5-4 and TRBJ2-2, is ETGVTQSPTHLIKTRGQQVTLRCSSQSGHNTVSWYQQALGQGPQFIFQYYREEENGRGNFPPRFSGLQFPNYSSELNVNALELDDSALYLCASSLMASGRDGTGELFFGEGSRLTVL.

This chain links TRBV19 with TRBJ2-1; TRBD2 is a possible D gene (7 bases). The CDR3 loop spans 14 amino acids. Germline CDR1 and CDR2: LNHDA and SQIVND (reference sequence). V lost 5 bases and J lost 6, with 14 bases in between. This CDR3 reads CASSLRGGANEQFF. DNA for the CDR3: TGTGCCAGTAGTTTAAGAGGGGGGGCCAATGAGCAGTTCTTC.

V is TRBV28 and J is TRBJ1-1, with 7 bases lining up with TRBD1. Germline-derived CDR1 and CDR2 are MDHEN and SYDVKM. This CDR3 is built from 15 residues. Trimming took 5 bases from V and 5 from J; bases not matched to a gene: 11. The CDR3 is CASSPPDRKGTEAFF. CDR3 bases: TGTGCCAGCAGTCCGCCGGACAGGAAGGGAACTGAAGCTTTCTTT.

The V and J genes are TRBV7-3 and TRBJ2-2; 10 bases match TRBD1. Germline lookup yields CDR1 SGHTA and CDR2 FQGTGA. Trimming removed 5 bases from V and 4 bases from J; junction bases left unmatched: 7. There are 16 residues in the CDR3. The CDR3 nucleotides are TGTGCCAGCAGCCCCCGGACAGGGGGAAGCACCGGGGAGCTGTTTTTT. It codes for CASSPRTGGSTGELFF.

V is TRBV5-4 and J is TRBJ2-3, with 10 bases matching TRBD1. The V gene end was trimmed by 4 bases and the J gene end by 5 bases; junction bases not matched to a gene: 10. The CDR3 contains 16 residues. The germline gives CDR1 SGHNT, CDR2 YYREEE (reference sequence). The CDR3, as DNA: TGTGCCAGCAGCAAGAAAAGACAGGGGGCCGGAGATACGCAGTATTTT. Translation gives CASSKKRQGAGDTQYF.

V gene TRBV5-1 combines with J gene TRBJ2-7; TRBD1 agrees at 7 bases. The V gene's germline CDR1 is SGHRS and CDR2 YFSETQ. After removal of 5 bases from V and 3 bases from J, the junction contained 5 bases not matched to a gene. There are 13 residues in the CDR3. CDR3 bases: TGCGCCAGCAGACAGGACAGGTTCTACGAGCAGTACTTC. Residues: CASRQDRFYEQYF.

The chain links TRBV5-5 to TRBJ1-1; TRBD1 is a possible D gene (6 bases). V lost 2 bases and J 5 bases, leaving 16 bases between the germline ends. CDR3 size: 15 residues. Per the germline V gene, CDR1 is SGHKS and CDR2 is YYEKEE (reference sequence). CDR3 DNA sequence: TGTGCCAGCAGCTTCGGAACAGGGAGTGGAACTGAAGCTTTCTTT. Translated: CASSFGTGSGTEAFF.

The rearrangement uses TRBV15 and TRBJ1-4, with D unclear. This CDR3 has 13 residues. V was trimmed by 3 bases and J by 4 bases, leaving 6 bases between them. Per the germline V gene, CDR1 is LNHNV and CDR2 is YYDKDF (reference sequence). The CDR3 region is CATSSRSNEKLFF. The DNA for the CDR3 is TGTGCCACCAGCAGTAGGAGTAATGAAAAACTGTTTTTT.

This CDR3 is CASSRYSGSVDEQYV. CDR3 coding DNA: TGTGCCAGCAGCCGGTATAGCGGGAGCGTCGACGAGCAGTACGTC. The chain employs TRBV27 and TRBJ2-7; TRBD2 matches 9 bases. V shed 6 bases, J shed 5 bases, and the junction held 11 bases outside the gene matches. The CDR3 spans 15 residues. The germline gives CDR1 MNHEY, CDR2 SMNVEV (reference sequence).

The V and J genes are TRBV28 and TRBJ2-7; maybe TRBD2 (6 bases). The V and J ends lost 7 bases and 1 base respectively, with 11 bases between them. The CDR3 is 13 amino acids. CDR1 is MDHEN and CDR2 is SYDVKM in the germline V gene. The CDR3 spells CASTPSESYEQYF. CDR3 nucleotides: TGTGCCAGCACCCCTAGCGAGTCCTACGAGCAGTACTTC.

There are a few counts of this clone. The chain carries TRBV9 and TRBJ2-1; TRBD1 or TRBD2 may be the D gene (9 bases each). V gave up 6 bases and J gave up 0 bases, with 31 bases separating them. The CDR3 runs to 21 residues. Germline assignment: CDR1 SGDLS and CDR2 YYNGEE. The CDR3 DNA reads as TGTGCCAGCAACTACCCAGGGACAGGGAGGGCTAGCGGGGACTCCTACAATGAGCAGTTCTTC. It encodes CASNYPGTGRASGDSYNEQFF.